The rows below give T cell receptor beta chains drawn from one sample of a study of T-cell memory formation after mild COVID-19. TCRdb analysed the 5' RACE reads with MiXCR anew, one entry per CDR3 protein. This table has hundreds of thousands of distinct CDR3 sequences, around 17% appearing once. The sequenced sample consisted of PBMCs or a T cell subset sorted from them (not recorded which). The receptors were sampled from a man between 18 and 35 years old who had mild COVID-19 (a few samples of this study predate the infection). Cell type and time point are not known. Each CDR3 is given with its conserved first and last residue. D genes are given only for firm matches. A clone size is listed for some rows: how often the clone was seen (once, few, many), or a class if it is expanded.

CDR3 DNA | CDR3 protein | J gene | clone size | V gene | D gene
TGTGCCAGCAGCATGGACGGGACCTCACCCCTCCACTTT | CASSMDGTSPLHF | TRBJ1-6 | - | TRBV3-1 | -
TGCAGTGCTAGAGGGCCGGCCGAAAAACTGTTTTTT | CSARGPAEKLFF | TRBJ1-4 | - | TRBV20-1 | -
TGTGCCAGCAGGCGCAAACTAGCGGGGGGTATCACCGGGGAGCTGTTTTTT | CASRRKLAGGITGELFF | TRBJ2-2 | few | TRBV27 | TRBD2
TGTGCCAGCGCGGGGGCGGGGGGCCCGAAAGACAATGAGCAGTTCTTC | CASAGAGGPKDNEQFF | TRBJ2-1 | - | TRBV9 | TRBD2
TGTGCCACCAGCAGAGCGGGACTAGCGGGGAGTGCTCAGTACTTC | CATSRAGLAGSAQYF | TRBJ2-5 | few | TRBV15 | TRBD2
TGTGCCAGCAGCTTAGGTTGGATGTCGGATACGCAGTATTTT | CASSLGWMSDTQYF | TRBJ2-3 | few | TRBV7-2 | -
TGCGCCAGCAGCTTGGGACTAGTCGGCACAGATACGCAGTATTTT | CASSLGLVGTDTQYF | TRBJ2-3 | - | TRBV5-1 | -
TGCGCCAGCAGCCTCAAGTGGCGGGGGATCACAGATACGCAGTATTTT | CASSLKWRGITDTQYF | TRBJ2-3 | - | TRBV5-1 | TRBD2
TGTGCCAGCAGCTTCCAGCAGGGGACGGGGGGGCAGTTCTTC | CASSFQQGTGGQFF | TRBJ2-1 | few | TRBV11-2 | -
TGTGCCAGCAGCCCCGGACAGGGATTCGGTGGCTACACCTTC | CASSPGQGFGGYTF | TRBJ1-2 | - | TRBV12-3/TRBV12-4 | TRBD1
TGTGCCAGCAGCTTAAGAGGGGGCTGGGAGACCCAGTACTTC | CASSLRGGWETQYF | TRBJ2-5 | - | TRBV7-2 | TRBD1
TGTGCCAGCAGTTCGCCCCAGGGGCGGGGGAATGAGCAGTTCTTC | CASSSPQGRGNEQFF | TRBJ2-1 | - | TRBV6-6 | -
TGTGCCAGCAACCAACGAGGGACAGGGGATGAGCAGTACTTC | CASNQRGTGDEQYF | TRBJ2-7 | - | TRBV7-9 | TRBD1
TGTGCCAGCAGCGTAGCTGTGGGAGAGACCCAGTACTTC | CASSVAVGETQYF | TRBJ2-5 | - | TRBV9 | -
TGTGCCAGCGGGACTAGCTCCTACAATGAGCAGTTCTTC | CASGTSSYNEQFF | TRBJ2-1 | few | TRBV7-2 | TRBD2
TGTGCCAGCTGCCCGGGACTACCCTACAATGAGCAGTTCTTC | CASCPGLPYNEQFF | TRBJ2-1 | - | TRBV27 | TRBD2
TGTGCCAGCAGTTTACTTACCCAAGAGACCCAGTACTTC | CASSLLTQETQYF | TRBJ2-5 | few | TRBV12-3/TRBV12-4 | -
TGTGCCAGCAGTTACGGCGACGGACTCGTTAACTATGGCTACACCTTC | CASSYGDGLVNYGYTF | TRBJ1-2 | few | TRBV6-6 | -
TGTGCCAGCAGCTCACCCACGGGGGAAGCCTTATATGGCTACACCTTC | CASSSPTGEALYGYTF | TRBJ1-2 | - | TRBV7-2 | -
TGTGCCAGCAGCGGCCTGGGGGACGAGAATTCACCCCTCCACTTT | CASSGLGDENSPLHF | TRBJ1-6 | few | TRBV6-1 | -
TGTGCCAGCAGCTTAGTGGACCGGTCGAGGAACACCATATATTTT | CASSLVDRSRNTIYF | TRBJ1-3 | - | TRBV7-8 | -
TGCAGTGCTAGCGGGGGGGCGCCGGAGACCCAGTACTTC | CSASGGAPETQYF | TRBJ2-5 | few | TRBV20-1 | TRBD2
TGCAGTGCTAGGACCGGTTTGGGAGCTGGAAACACCATATATTTT | CSARTGLGAGNTIYF | TRBJ1-3 | - | TRBV20-1 | -
TGCGCCAGCACCTCGATGAGGGGGCCTTATGAGCAGTTCTTC | CASTSMRGPYEQFF | TRBJ2-1 | - | TRBV4-3 | TRBD1
TGTGCCAGCAGCGAATCAGTTAAAGAGACCCAGTACTTC | CASSESVKETQYF | TRBJ2-5 | few | TRBV7-2 | -
TGTGCCAGCAGCCCGGGGGGGGGCCAGGGAAACATTCAGTACTTC | CASSPGGGQGNIQYF | TRBJ2-4 | few | TRBV7-2 | TRBD2
TGCGCCAGCAGCCATACTTATAAAGATACGCAGTATTTT | CASSHTYKDTQYF | TRBJ2-3 | - | TRBV4-3 | -
TGTGCCAGCAGAGGACAGGGGGGGATTGGAGCTTTCTTT | CASRGQGGIGAFF | TRBJ1-1 | - | TRBV12-3/TRBV12-4 | TRBD1
TGTGCCAGCAGCTTAGAGGGACAGGGGACTGAAGCTTTCTTT | CASSLEGQGTEAFF | TRBJ1-1 | - | TRBV11-2 | TRBD1
TGCGCCAGCAGGACTAGCGGGGGCTACACCGGGGAGCTGTTTTTT | CASRTSGGYTGELFF | TRBJ2-2 | - | TRBV5-1 | TRBD2
TGTGCCACCAGCACTGTGGTAGGGTACAATGAGCAGTTCTTC | CATSTVVGYNEQFF | TRBJ2-1 | - | TRBV15 | -
TGTGCCAGCAGACTACAGGGTGCAGGAGACGAGCAGTACTTC | CASRLQGAGDEQYF | TRBJ2-7 | - | TRBV12-3/TRBV12-4 | -
TGTGCCAGCAGTTATTCGAGCTCACCCCTCCACTTT | CASSYSSSPLHF | TRBJ1-6 | few | TRBV27 | -
TGTGCCAGCAGCGTAGAACCGCGCGGACAGACCGGCTACACCTTC | CASSVEPRGQTGYTF | TRBJ1-2 | - | TRBV9 | -
TGCAGTGCTGCTAGAGCCGGGGCGCTCACCTACGAGCAGTACTTC | CSAARAGALTYEQYF | TRBJ2-7 | - | TRBV20-1 | -
TGCAGCGCCCAGACAGATAAAATACTGCGAGATACGCAGTATTTT | CSAQTDKILRDTQYF | TRBJ2-3 | many | TRBV29-1 | -
TGTGCCAGCAGTTCCTCCGGGACAGGGGATGTTCAAGAGACCCAGTACTTC | CASSSSGTGDVQETQYF | TRBJ2-5 | - | TRBV27 | TRBD1
TGTGCCAGCAGGGCCGGGATCCGTGAAGCTTTCTTT | CASRAGIREAFF | TRBJ1-1 | few | TRBV6-5 | -
TGCAGTGCTAGAGATCCCACTAGTGCCGGGGAGCTGTTTTTT | CSARDPTSAGELFF | TRBJ2-2 | few | TRBV20-1 | -
TGTGCCAGCAGCTTATCTTGGCGGGACTACTACAATGAGCAGTTCTTC | CASSLSWRDYYNEQFF | TRBJ2-1 | few | TRBV11-2 | TRBD2